Listed below are T cell receptor beta chains from one sample, sequenced in a study of shared clonotypes between healthy human individuals. Sequenced by immunoSEQ multiplex PCR; TCRdb stores in-frame clones only, minus some. The profile shows some 500,000 clones, roughly 85% of them singletons. What was sequenced was PBMCs. The receptors here all came from a woman aged 40 to 50 in good health. Some clones in this sample may be carry-over from other donors' samples. Each CDR3 is given with its conserved first and last residue. D genes are given only for firm matches. The size field is filled for only some rows; it gives once, few, many or a size class.

V,size,D,J,CDR3,DNA
TRBV5-1,-,-,TRBJ2-1,CASSLAPGTYNEQFF,TGCGCCAGCAGCTTGGCGCCGGGGACCTACAATGAGCAGTTCTTC
TRBV9,-,-,TRBJ2-3,CASSVVGAGTDTQYF,TGTGCCAGCAGCGTAGTTGGAGCGGGCACAGATACGCAGTATTTT
TRBV7-7,-,-,TRBJ1-5,CASSYRSLNNQPQHF,TGTGCCAGCAGCTACCGGTCCCTGAACAATCAGCCCCAGCATTTT
TRBV28,-,TRBD1,TRBJ2-7,CASTTPGTGPYEQYF,TGTGCCAGCACCACACCCGGGACAGGGCCCTACGAGCAGTACTTC
TRBV5-1,few,TRBD2,TRBJ2-3,CASSPRGGSSDTQYF,TGCGCCAGCAGCCCACGGGGCGGGAGTTCAGATACGCAGTATTTT
TRBV9,few,TRBD1,TRBJ1-5,CASSKGTDQPQHF,TGTGCCAGCAGCAAAGGGACAGATCAGCCCCAGCATTTT
TRBV6-1,-,TRBD1,TRBJ1-1,CASSSTQGGIGRAFF,TGTGCCAGCAGTTCCACACAGGGGGGGATAGGGCGAGCTTTCTTT
TRBV30,many,TRBD1,TRBJ1-2,CAWMRDRGGYTF,TGTGCCTGGATGAGGGACAGGGGTGGCTACACCTTC
TRBV6-5,-,-,TRBJ2-1,CASSYVRLLYNEQFF,TGTGCCAGCAGTTACGTACGGCTACTCTACAATGAGCAGTTCTTC
TRBV7-2,-,TRBD1,TRBJ2-7,CASSLVGTGSYEQYF,TGTGCCAGCAGCTTAGTCGGGACAGGCTCCTACGAGCAGTACTTC
TRBV4-1,-,-,TRBJ2-7,CASSQAPPGAGAGLYEQYF,TGCGCCAGCAGCCAAGCCCCACCGGGGGCGGGAGCGGGACTATACGAGCAGTACTTC
TRBV7-2,-,-,TRBJ1-3,CASSFGGYGNTIYF,TGTGCCAGCAGCTTCGGGGGGTATGGAAACACCATATATTTT